Shown below are 2 T cell receptor beta chains from a single sample sequenced in a study of T-cell reconstitution after alpha-beta-depleted transplantation in children. Researchers prepared the TCRbeta library using unique molecular identifiers, the study reports. Using its own MiXCR run on the PCR reads, TCRdb lists one record per CDR3 protein. Here the sample spans around 960,000 distinct CDR3 sequences, roughly 29% being singletons. The sample consisted of PBMCs, mostly from graft donor cells, taken 360 days after TCRalphabeta/CD19-depleted stem cell transplant. These receptors originate from a boy less than two years old who had a stem cell transplant for SCID, so the T cells may come from the graft donor.

This clonotype was seen a single time. The chain combines TRBV12-3 or TRBV12-4 with TRBJ2-1; D tentatively fits TRBD1 or TRBD2 (5 bases each). This CDR3 has 14 residues. With 8 bases removed from V and 0 bases from J, the gap between germline ends came to 11 bases. The CDR3 nucleotides are TGTGCCAGCTCGGGGCGCAGCTCCTACAATGAGCAGTTCTTC. Its translation is CASSGRSSYNEQFF.

The rearrangement joins TRBV12-3 or TRBV12-4 to TRBJ2-3; 9 bases are a match to TRBD1. V lost 5 bases to trimming and J lost 3 bases; unmatched junction nucleotides: 6. The CDR3 contains 15 residues. CDR3 sequence reads: CASSPRDRETDTQYF. The CDR3 bases are TGTGCCAGCAGTCCCCGGGACAGGGAGACAGATACGCAGTATTTT.